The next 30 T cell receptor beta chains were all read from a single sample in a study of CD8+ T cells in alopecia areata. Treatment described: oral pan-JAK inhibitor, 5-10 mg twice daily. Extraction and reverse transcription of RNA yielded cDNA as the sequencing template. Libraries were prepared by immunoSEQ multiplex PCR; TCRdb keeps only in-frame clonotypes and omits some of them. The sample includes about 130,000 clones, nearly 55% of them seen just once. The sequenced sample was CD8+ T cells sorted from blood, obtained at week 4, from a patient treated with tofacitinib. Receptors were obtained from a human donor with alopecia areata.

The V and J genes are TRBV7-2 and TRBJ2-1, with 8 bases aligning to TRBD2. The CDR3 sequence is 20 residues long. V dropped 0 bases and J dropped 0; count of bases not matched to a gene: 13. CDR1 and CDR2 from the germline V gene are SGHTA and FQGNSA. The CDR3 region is CASSLASPAGVLRSYNEQFF. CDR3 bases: TGTGCCAGCAGCTTAGCGTCTCCAGCGGGGGTTCTCCGCTCCTACAATGAGCAGTTCTTC.

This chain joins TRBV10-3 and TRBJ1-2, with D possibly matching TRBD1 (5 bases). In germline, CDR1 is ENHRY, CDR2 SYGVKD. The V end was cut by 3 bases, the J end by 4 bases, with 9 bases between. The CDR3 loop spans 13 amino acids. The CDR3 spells CAISERGIYGYTF. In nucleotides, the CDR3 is TGTGCCATCAGTGAAAGGGGAATCTATGGCTACACCTTC.

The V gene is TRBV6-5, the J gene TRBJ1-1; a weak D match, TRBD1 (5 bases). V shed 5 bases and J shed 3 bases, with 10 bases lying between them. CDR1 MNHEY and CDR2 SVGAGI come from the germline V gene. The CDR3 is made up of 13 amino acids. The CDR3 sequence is CASSLGGHTEAFF. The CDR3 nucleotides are TGTGCCAGCAGTCTTGGGGGACACACTGAAGCTTTCTTT.

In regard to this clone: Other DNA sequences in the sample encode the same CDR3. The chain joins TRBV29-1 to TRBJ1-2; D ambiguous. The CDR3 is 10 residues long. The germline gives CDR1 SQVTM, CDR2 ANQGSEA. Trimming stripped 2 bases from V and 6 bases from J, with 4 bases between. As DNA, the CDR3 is TGCAGCGTTGAATCCAATGGCTACACCTTC. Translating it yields CSVESNGYTF.

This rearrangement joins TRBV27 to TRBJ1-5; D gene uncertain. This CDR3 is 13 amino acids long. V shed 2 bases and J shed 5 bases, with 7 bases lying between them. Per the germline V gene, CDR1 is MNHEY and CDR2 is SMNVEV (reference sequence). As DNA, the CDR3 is TGTGCCAGCAGTTTAGGATTTTATCAGCCCCAGCATTTT. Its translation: CASSLGFYQPQHF.

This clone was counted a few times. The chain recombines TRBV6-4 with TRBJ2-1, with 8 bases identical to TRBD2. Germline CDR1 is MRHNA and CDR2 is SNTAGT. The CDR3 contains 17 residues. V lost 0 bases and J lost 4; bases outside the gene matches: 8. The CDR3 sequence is CASSDSSIGGEYNEQFF. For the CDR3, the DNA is TGTGCCAGCAGTGACTCGTCTATCGGGGGGGAATACAATGAGCAGTTCTTC.

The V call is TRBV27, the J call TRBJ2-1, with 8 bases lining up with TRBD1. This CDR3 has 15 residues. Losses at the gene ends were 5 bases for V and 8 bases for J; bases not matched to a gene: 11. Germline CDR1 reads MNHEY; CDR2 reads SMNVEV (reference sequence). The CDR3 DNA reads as TGTGCCAGCAGTCCCCAAGGACAGGGTGCCGATGAGCAGTTCTTC. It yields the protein CASSPQGQGADEQFF.

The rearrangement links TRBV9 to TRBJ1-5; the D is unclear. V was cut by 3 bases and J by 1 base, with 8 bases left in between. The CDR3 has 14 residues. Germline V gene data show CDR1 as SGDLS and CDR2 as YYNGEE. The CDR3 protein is CASSGAGSNQPQHF. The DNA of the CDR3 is TGTGCCAGCAGCGGCGCGGGAAGCAATCAGCCCCAGCATTTT.

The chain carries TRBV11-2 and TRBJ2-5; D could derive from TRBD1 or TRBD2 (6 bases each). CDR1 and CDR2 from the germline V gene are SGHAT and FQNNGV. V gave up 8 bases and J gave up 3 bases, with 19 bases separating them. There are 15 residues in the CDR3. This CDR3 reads CASGGRVGAEETQYF. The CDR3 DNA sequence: TGTGCCAGCGGGGGGAGAGTGGGGGCCGAAGAGACCCAGTACTTC.

CDR3 DNA sequence: TGTGCCAGCAGCTTAAGGCTCCTTTACTACGAGCAGTACTTC. Its protein is CASSLRLLYYEQYF. The chain couples TRBV11-2 to TRBJ2-7, with no clear D. Per the germline V gene, CDR1 is SGHAT and CDR2 is FQNNGV. This CDR3 has 14 amino acids. The V end lost 2 bases, the J end lost 3 bases, and 11 bases lay between the germline ends.

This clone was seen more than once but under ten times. The CDR3 here is CSGVQLSSDTQYF. In DNA form, the CDR3 reads TGCAGCGGTGTTCAGTTAAGTTCGGATACGCAGTATTTT. The V call is TRBV29-1, the J call TRBJ2-3; D not resolved. Germline CDR1 and CDR2: SQVTM and ANQGSEA. Trimming stripped 7 bases from V and 6 bases from J, with 17 bases between. The CDR3 spans 13 residues.

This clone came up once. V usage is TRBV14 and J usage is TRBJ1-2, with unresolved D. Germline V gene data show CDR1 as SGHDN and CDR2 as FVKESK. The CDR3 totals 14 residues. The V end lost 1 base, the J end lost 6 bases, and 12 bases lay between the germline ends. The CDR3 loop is CASSQVLNSDGYTF. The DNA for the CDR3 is TGTGCCAGCAGCCAAGTTCTTAACTCCGATGGCTACACCTTC.

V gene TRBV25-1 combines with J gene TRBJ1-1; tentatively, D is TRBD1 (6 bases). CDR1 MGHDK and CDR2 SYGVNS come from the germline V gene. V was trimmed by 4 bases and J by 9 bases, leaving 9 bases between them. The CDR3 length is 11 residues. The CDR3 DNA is TGTGCCAGCAGTGGGGGGCCTCAAGCTTTCTTT. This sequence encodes CASSGGPQAFF.

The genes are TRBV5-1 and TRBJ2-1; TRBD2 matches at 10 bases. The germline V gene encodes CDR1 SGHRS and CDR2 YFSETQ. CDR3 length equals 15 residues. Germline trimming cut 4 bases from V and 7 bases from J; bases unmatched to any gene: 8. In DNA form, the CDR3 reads TGCGCCAGCAGCGAAAAGCGGGGGGGCATGAATGAGCAGTTCTTC. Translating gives CASSEKRGGMNEQFF.

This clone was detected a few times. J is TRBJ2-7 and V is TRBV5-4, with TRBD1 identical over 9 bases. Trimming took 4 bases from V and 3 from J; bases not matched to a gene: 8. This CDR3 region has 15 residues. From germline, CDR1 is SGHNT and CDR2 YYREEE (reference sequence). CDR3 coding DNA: TGTGCCAGCAGCCGTGCCGGGACAGGGATCTACGAGCAGTACTTC. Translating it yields CASSRAGTGIYEQYF.

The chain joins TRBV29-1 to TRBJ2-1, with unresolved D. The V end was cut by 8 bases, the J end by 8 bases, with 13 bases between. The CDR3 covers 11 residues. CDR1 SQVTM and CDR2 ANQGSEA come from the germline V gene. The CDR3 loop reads CSLFLGYEQFF. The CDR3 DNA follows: TGCAGCCTTTTTTTAGGGTATGAGCAGTTCTTC.

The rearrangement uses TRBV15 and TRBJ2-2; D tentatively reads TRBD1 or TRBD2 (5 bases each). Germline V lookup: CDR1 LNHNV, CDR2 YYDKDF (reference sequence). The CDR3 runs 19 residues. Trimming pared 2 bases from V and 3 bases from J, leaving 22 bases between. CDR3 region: CATSRSAPGPHEYTGELFF. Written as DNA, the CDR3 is TGTGCCACCAGCAGATCTGCGCCGGGGCCCCACGAGTACACCGGGGAGCTGTTTTTT.

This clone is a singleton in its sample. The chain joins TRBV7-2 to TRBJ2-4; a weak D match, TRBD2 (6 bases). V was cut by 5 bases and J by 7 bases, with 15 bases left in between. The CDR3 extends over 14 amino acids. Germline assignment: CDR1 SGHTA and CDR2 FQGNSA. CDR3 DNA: TGTGCCAGCAGCCCTTACTCGGGGGATAACATTCAGTACTTC. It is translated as CASSPYSGDNIQYF.

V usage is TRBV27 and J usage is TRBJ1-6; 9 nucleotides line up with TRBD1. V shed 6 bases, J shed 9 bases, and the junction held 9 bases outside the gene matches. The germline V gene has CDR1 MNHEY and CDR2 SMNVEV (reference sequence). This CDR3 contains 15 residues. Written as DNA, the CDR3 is TGTGCCAGCAGGGTGGTACAGGGGGCTGGTTCACCCCTCCACTTT. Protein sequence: CASRVVQGAGSPLHF.

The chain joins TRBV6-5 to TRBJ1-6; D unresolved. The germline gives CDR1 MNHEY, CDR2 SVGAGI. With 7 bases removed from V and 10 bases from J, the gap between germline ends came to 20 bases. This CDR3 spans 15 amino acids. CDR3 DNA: TGTGCCAGCACCCTGAACCGTAGCTTTGGATCACCCCTCCACTTT. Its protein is CASTLNRSFGSPLHF.

Here the CDR3 DNA reads TGTGCCTGGAGTATACCGGGACAGGACAATCAGCCCCAGCATTTT. It encodes CAWSIPGQDNQPQHF. The genes are TRBV30 and TRBJ1-5, with 8 bases identical to TRBD1. The germline V gene encodes CDR1 GTSNPN and CDR2 SVGIG (reference sequence). V gave up 2 bases and J gave up 3 bases; unmatched junction bases: 6. The CDR3 length is 15 residues.

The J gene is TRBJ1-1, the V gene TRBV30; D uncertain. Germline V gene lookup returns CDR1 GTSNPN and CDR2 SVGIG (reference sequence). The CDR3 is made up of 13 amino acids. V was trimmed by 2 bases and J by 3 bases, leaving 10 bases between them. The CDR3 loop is CAWSPDGDTEAFF. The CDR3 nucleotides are TGTGCCTGGAGTCCGGACGGCGACACTGAAGCTTTCTTT.

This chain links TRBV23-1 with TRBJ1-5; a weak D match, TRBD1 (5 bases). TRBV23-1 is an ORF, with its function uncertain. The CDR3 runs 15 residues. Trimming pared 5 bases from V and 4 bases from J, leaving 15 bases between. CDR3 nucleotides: TGCGCCAGCAGTGGGGGACGGCTTAAGAATCAGCCCCAGCATTTT. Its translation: CASSGGRLKNQPQHF.

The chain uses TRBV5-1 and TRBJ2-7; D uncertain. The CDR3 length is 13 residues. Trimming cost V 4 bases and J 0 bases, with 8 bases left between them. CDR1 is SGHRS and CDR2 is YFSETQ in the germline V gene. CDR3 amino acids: CASSPSSSYEQYF. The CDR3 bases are TGCGCCAGCAGCCCCAGCAGCTCCTACGAGCAGTACTTC.

This CDR3 is CAWTLGETQYF. As DNA, the CDR3 is TGTGCCTGGACCTTGGGCGAGACCCAGTACTTC. The V call is TRBV30, the J call TRBJ2-5, with D hard to call. V was shortened by 4 bases and J by 5 bases, with 8 bases between the two germline ends. The germline gives CDR1 GTSNPN, CDR2 SVGIG (reference sequence). The CDR3 covers 11 residues.

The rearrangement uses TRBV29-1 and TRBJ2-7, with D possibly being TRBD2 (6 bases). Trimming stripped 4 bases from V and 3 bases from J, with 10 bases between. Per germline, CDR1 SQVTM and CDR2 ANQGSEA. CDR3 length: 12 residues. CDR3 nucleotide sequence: TGCAGCGTTGGGTCGGAGGGCTACGAGCAGTACTTC. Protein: CSVGSEGYEQYF.

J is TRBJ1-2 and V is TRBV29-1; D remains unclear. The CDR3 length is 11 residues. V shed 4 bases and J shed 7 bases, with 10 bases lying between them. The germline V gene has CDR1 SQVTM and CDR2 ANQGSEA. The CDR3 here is CSVVRDGGYTF. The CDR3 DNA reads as TGCAGCGTTGTGAGGGATGGTGGCTACACCTTC.

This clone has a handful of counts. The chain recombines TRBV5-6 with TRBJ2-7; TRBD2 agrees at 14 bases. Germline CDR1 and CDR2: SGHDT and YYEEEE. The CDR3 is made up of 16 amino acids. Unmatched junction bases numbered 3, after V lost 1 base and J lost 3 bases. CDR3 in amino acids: CASSLSGLAGDYEQYF. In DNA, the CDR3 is TGTGCCAGCAGCTTGTCGGGACTAGCGGGAGACTACGAGCAGTACTTC.

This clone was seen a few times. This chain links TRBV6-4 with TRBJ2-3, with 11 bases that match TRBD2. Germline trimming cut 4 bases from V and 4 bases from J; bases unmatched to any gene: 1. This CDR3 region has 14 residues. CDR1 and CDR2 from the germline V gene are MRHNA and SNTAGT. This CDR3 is CASSGLAGSDTQYF. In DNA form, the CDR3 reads TGTGCCAGCAGTGGACTAGCGGGGTCAGATACGCAGTATTTT.

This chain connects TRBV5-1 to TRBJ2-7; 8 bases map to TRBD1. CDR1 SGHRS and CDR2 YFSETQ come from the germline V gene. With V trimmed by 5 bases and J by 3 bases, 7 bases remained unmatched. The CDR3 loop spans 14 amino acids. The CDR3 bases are TGCGCCAGCAGAAGGGACAGGATAATCTACGAGCAGTACTTC. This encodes CASRRDRIIYEQYF.